Listed below are T cell receptor beta chains from one sample, sequenced in a study of cytomegalovirus exposure and HLA in healthy donors. Clones were sequenced by immunoSEQ multiplex PCR, and TCRdb holds only the in-frame ones, with some missing. The sample has 120,000 or so clones; about 90% are singletons. Sequenced material: PBMCs. The receptor set was obtained from a woman aged 18-35 years in good health and CMV-seronegative. CDR3s include the opening cysteine and the closing phenylalanine or tryptophan. Each record gives: clone size, V gene, J gene, D gene, CDR3 protein, CDR3 DNA. D genes are given only for firm matches. Clone size is shown for a subset of rows, as once, few, many or a class of expanded clone.

clone size: NA; V gene: TRBV9; J gene: TRBJ2-2; D gene: TRBD2; CDR3 protein: CASSPRRTSGGANTGELFF; CDR3 DNA: TGTGCCAGCAGCCCCAGAAGGACTAGCGGGGGGGCGAACACCGGGGAGCTGTTTTTT
clone size: NA; V gene: TRBV13; J gene: TRBJ1-1; D gene: NA; CDR3 protein: CASSFPGNTEAFF; CDR3 DNA: TGTGCCAGCAGCTTCCCGGGGAACACTGAAGCTTTCTTT
clone size: NA; V gene: TRBV28; J gene: TRBJ1-6; D gene: NA; CDR3 protein: CASSSGSSSYNSPLHF; CDR3 DNA: TGTGCCAGCAGTTCCGGGTCAAGCTCCTATAATTCACCCCTCCACTTT
clone size: NA; V gene: TRBV19; J gene: TRBJ2-2; D gene: TRBD1; CDR3 protein: CASSIGQGMGTGELFF; CDR3 DNA: TGTGCCAGTAGTATCGGACAGGGGATGGGCACCGGGGAGCTGTTTTTT
clone size: NA; V gene: TRBV18; J gene: TRBJ2-5; D gene: TRBD1; CDR3 protein: CASSHSGQRETQYF; CDR3 DNA: TGTGCCAGCTCACACTCGGGACAGAGAGAGACCCAGTACTTC
clone size: once; V gene: TRBV27; J gene: TRBJ1-2; D gene: NA; CDR3 protein: CASSFVPGNYGYTF; CDR3 DNA: TGTGCCAGCAGTTTTGTTCCAGGGAACTATGGCTACACCTTC
clone size: NA; V gene: TRBV9; J gene: TRBJ1-3; D gene: TRBD1; CDR3 protein: CASSVDRGSGNTIYF; CDR3 DNA: TGTGCCAGCAGCGTCGACAGGGGCTCTGGAAACACCATATATTTT
clone size: NA; V gene: TRBV4-2; J gene: TRBJ2-2; D gene: NA; CDR3 protein: CASSQDLANTGELFF; CDR3 DNA: TGTGCCAGCAGCCAAGACCTCGCGAACACCGGGGAGCTGTTTTTT
clone size: NA; V gene: TRBV30; J gene: TRBJ2-7; D gene: TRBD1; CDR3 protein: CAWSEGTGLEQYF; CDR3 DNA: TGTGCCTGGAGTGAAGGGACAGGGCTCGAGCAGTACTTC
clone size: NA; V gene: TRBV2; J gene: TRBJ2-3; D gene: NA; CDR3 protein: CASSERGITDTQYF; CDR3 DNA: TGTGCCAGCAGTGAACGGGGGATCACAGATACGCAGTATTTT
clone size: NA; V gene: TRBV30; J gene: TRBJ2-3; D gene: TRBD2; CDR3 protein: CAWSVRYLTSGSSDTQYF; CDR3 DNA: TGTGCCTGGAGTGTACGGTATTTGACTAGCGGATCTTCAGATACGCAGTATTTT
clone size: once; V gene: TRBV7-9; J gene: TRBJ1-2; D gene: NA; CDR3 protein: CASSLVAENYGYTF; CDR3 DNA: TGTGCCAGCAGCTTAGTAGCAGAGAACTATGGCTACACCTTC
clone size: NA; V gene: TRBV11-2; J gene: TRBJ2-1; D gene: NA; CDR3 protein: CASSLDRGNYNEQFF; CDR3 DNA: TGTGCCAGCAGCTTAGATCGCGGTAACTACAATGAGCAGTTCTTC
clone size: NA; V gene: TRBV13; J gene: TRBJ2-2; D gene: NA; CDR3 protein: CASSPLGGLGELFF; CDR3 DNA: TGTGCCAGCAGCCCCTTAGGGGGTTTAGGGGAGCTGTTTTTT
clone size: NA; V gene: TRBV10-3; J gene: TRBJ2-1; D gene: NA; CDR3 protein: CAISEPLAGQQFF; CDR3 DNA: TGTGCCATCAGTGAGCCTTTGGCGGGTCAGCAGTTCTTC
clone size: NA; V gene: TRBV13; J gene: TRBJ2-2; D gene: NA; CDR3 protein: CASSLDRNTGELFF; CDR3 DNA: TGTGCCAGCAGCTTAGACAGAAACACCGGGGAGCTGTTTTTT
clone size: NA; V gene: TRBV5-1; J gene: TRBJ2-2; D gene: NA; CDR3 protein: CASSLISGVDAGELFF; CDR3 DNA: TGCGCCAGCAGCTTGATCTCGGGGGTGGACGCCGGGGAGCTGTTTTTT
clone size: NA; V gene: TRBV4-1; J gene: TRBJ1-4; D gene: TRBD1; CDR3 protein: CASSQQDSGGGEKLFF; CDR3 DNA: TGCGCCAGCAGCCAACAAGATTCAGGGGGCGGTGAAAAACTGTTTTTT